The clone carrying this TCR beta chain was counted once. This sample was taken from a study of T-cell reconstitution after alpha-beta-depleted transplantation in children. For TCRbeta, the library was prepared with unique molecular identifiers. TCRdb processed the PCR reads anew with MiXCR; each CDR3 protein has one entry. Altogether hundreds of thousands of distinct CDR3 sequences are present, around 17% being singletons, with the ten largest covering about 1.1%. Trimming cost V 4 bases and J 8 bases, with 13 bases left between them. The CDR3 runs 13 residues. Germline V gene data show CDR1 as SGHVS and CDR2 as FQNEAQ.

The sequenced sample was PBMCs from the stem cell graft donor, obtained from the stem cell graft. The chain employs TRBV7-8 and TRBJ2-3; no reliable D call. This clonotype was sampled from a human donor who donated a stem cell graft to a child with acute myeloid leukemia. CDR3 sequence: CASSSVTSGTQYF. CDR3 DNA sequence: TGTGCCAGCAGCTCGGTGACATCTGGTACGCAGTATTTT.